Listed below are T cell receptor beta chains from one sample, sequenced in a study of T-cell reconstitution after alpha-beta-depleted transplantation in children. TCRdb processed the PCR reads anew with MiXCR; each CDR3 protein has one entry. The sample contains around 230,000 distinct CDR3 sequences, under 20% of which appear only once. The specimen comprised PBMCs, mostly from graft donor cells, sampled 360 days after TCRalphabeta/CD19-depleted stem cell transplant. These receptor sequences come from a male patient aged 2-9 years who had a stem cell transplant for acute lymphoblastic leukemia, so the T cells may come from the graft donor. CDR3s include the opening cysteine and the closing phenylalanine or tryptophan. Each record gives: CDR3 protein, CDR3 DNA, clone size, D gene, V gene, J gene. A D gene is named only where the DNA matches it firmly. Clone size is not always given. Where it is, it says once, few, many or a class for expanded clones.

cdr3_aa: CASSPHNGGADNEQFF
cdr3_nt: TGTGCCAGCAGCCCACATAACGGGGGGGCCGACAATGAGCAGTTCTTC
clone_size: -
d_call: TRBD2
v_call: TRBV7-9
j_call: TRBJ2-1

cdr3_aa: CASSSNRVYTDTQYF
cdr3_nt: TGTGCCAGCAGTAGTAACAGGGTTTACACAGATACGCAGTATTTT
clone_size: many
d_call: -
v_call: TRBV12-3/TRBV12-4
j_call: TRBJ2-3

cdr3_aa: CASSLRQGKFTGELFF
cdr3_nt: TGTGCCAGCAGTCTTCGACAGGGGAAATTCACCGGGGAGCTGTTTTTT
clone_size: few
d_call: TRBD1
v_call: TRBV12-3/TRBV12-4
j_call: TRBJ2-2

cdr3_aa: CASSPRDRPRETQYF
cdr3_nt: TGTGCCAGCAGTCCTAGGGACAGGCCCCGGGAGACCCAGTACTTC
clone_size: few
d_call: TRBD1
v_call: TRBV12-3/TRBV12-4
j_call: TRBJ2-5

cdr3_aa: CASTQVGTGRTEETQYF
cdr3_nt: TGTGCCAGCACTCAAGTAGGGACAGGGCGAACCGAAGAGACCCAGTACTTC
clone_size: few
d_call: TRBD1
v_call: TRBV25-1
j_call: TRBJ2-5

cdr3_aa: CASSLEAGTSYEQYF
cdr3_nt: TGCGCCAGCAGCTTGGAAGCCGGGACTAGCTACGAGCAGTACTTC
clone_size: -
d_call: TRBD2
v_call: TRBV5-1
j_call: TRBJ2-7

cdr3_aa: CASSRDRLAYEQYF
cdr3_nt: TGTGCCAGCAGCCGGGACAGGCTAGCCTACGAGCAGTACTTC
clone_size: -
d_call: TRBD1
v_call: TRBV7-9
j_call: TRBJ2-7

cdr3_aa: CAIMASSNQPQHF
cdr3_nt: TGTGCCATCATGGCTTCCAGCAATCAGCCCCAGCATTTT
clone_size: -
d_call: -
v_call: TRBV10-3
j_call: TRBJ1-5

cdr3_aa: CSATSGEANEKLFF
cdr3_nt: TGCAGTGCTACGTCCGGGGAGGCTAATGAAAAACTGTTTTTT
clone_size: few
d_call: -
v_call: TRBV20-1
j_call: TRBJ1-4

cdr3_aa: CASSQGQAGNTIYF
cdr3_nt: TGCGCCAGCAGCCAAGGACAGGCTGGAAACACCATATATTTT
clone_size: many
d_call: -
v_call: TRBV4-3
j_call: TRBJ1-3

cdr3_aa: CASRPGQGATQPGYTF
cdr3_nt: TGTGCCAGCAGACCGGGACAGGGGGCCACCCAGCCTGGCTACACCTTC
clone_size: few
d_call: TRBD1
v_call: TRBV28
j_call: TRBJ1-2

cdr3_aa: CASSDTPTLAAGELFF
cdr3_nt: TGTGCCAGCAGCGATACCCCTACACTTGCAGCCGGGGAGCTGTTTTTT
clone_size: -
d_call: -
v_call: TRBV7-6
j_call: TRBJ2-2

cdr3_aa: CASSRTGGRQPQHF
cdr3_nt: TGTGCCAGCAGCCGGACAGGGGGCAGACAGCCCCAGCATTTT
clone_size: -
d_call: TRBD1
v_call: TRBV9
j_call: TRBJ1-5

cdr3_aa: CASSQDGRFYEQYF
cdr3_nt: TGTGCCAGCAGCCAAGATGGAAGGTTCTACGAGCAGTACTTC
clone_size: few
d_call: -
v_call: TRBV4-2
j_call: TRBJ2-7

cdr3_aa: CASSHTGLIYCYTF
cdr3_nt: TGTGCCAGCAGTCACACAGGTTTGATCTATTGCTACACCTTC
clone_size: -
d_call: -
v_call: TRBV28
j_call: TRBJ1-2

cdr3_aa: CASSLQGSNQPQHF
cdr3_nt: TGTGCCAGCAGCCTACAGGGCAGCAATCAGCCCCAGCATTTT
clone_size: few
d_call: -
v_call: TRBV3-1
j_call: TRBJ1-5

cdr3_aa: CSARDHPSDGPAEQFF
cdr3_nt: TGCAGTGCTAGAGATCACCCATCGGATGGACCGGCCGAGCAGTTCTTC
clone_size: few
d_call: -
v_call: TRBV20-1
j_call: TRBJ2-1

cdr3_aa: CASSQDPGGRLTDTQYF
cdr3_nt: TGCGCCAGCAGCCAAGATCCAGGCGGGAGATTAACAGATACGCAGTATTTT
clone_size: -
d_call: TRBD2
v_call: TRBV4-3
j_call: TRBJ2-3

cdr3_aa: CASSPSRDGNEQFF
cdr3_nt: TGTGCCAGCAGTCCTAGCCGGGACGGGAATGAGCAGTTCTTC
clone_size: few
d_call: -
v_call: TRBV28
j_call: TRBJ2-1

cdr3_aa: CASSGPILSGGNTIYF
cdr3_nt: TGTGCCAGCAGCGGTCCCATTTTGAGTGGAGGAAACACCATATATTTT
clone_size: few
d_call: -
v_call: TRBV9
j_call: TRBJ1-3

cdr3_aa: CSAREAVSNQPQHF
cdr3_nt: TGCAGTGCCCGGGAGGCAGTTTCCAATCAGCCCCAGCATTTT
clone_size: -
d_call: -
v_call: TRBV20-1
j_call: TRBJ1-5

cdr3_aa: CASSSLVPEQFF
cdr3_nt: TGTGCCAGCAGTTCCCTGGTTCCAGAGCAGTTCTTC
clone_size: many
d_call: -
v_call: TRBV12-3/TRBV12-4
j_call: TRBJ2-1

cdr3_aa: CSVPDSPSSYNSPLHF
cdr3_nt: TGCAGTGTCCCGGACAGCCCAAGCTCCTATAATTCACCCCTCCACTTT
clone_size: few
d_call: -
v_call: TRBV20-1
j_call: TRBJ1-6

cdr3_aa: CASSHRTGGHQSSYEQYF
cdr3_nt: TGTGCCAGCAGCCATCGGACAGGGGGCCACCAGAGCTCCTACGAGCAGTACTTC
clone_size: few
d_call: TRBD1
v_call: TRBV14
j_call: TRBJ2-7

cdr3_aa: CASTERRGGIDTQYF
cdr3_nt: TGTGCCAGCACCGAGCGGCGTGGGGGAATTGATACGCAGTATTTT
clone_size: -
d_call: -
v_call: TRBV7-8
j_call: TRBJ2-3

cdr3_aa: CASSERGAEQFF
cdr3_nt: TGTGCCAGCAGTGAACGGGGGGCTGAGCAGTTCTTC
clone_size: few
d_call: -
v_call: TRBV2
j_call: TRBJ2-1

cdr3_aa: CASSRSDTGELFF
cdr3_nt: TGTGCCAGCAGTAGATCAGACACCGGGGAGCTGTTTTTT
clone_size: many
d_call: -
v_call: TRBV6-4
j_call: TRBJ2-2

cdr3_aa: CASRPTGGGDEKLFF
cdr3_nt: TGTGCCAGCAGGCCCACCGGGGGAGGAGATGAAAAACTGTTTTTT
clone_size: large
d_call: -
v_call: TRBV12-3/TRBV12-4
j_call: TRBJ1-4